Following are 10 T cell receptor beta chains from one sample sequenced in a study of T cells in localized non-small cell lung cancer. Sequenced by immunoSEQ multiplex PCR; TCRdb stores in-frame clones only, minus some. The table includes tens of thousands of clones, about 83% detected once. The sample here was peripheral blood, taken before any cancer treatment. The receptor set was obtained from a man between 40 and 75 years old with stage I lung adenocarcinoma.

CDR3 in amino acids: CASMGDRVSGANVLTF. DNA for the CDR3: TGTGCCAGTATGGGGGACAGGGTTTCTGGGGCCAACGTCCTGACTTTC. The V gene is TRBV19, the J gene TRBJ2-6; TRBD1 matches 9 bases. Trimming removed 7 bases from V and 1 base from J; junction bases left unmatched: 5. The CDR3 contains 16 residues. Germline-derived CDR1 and CDR2 are LNHDA and SQIVND (reference sequence).

The V call is TRBV19, the J call TRBJ1-5, with no clear D. Between the trimmed V and J ends, which lost 9 bases and 2 bases, there was a span of 14 bases. Germline V lookup: CDR1 LNHDA, CDR2 SQIVND (reference sequence). The CDR3 is 14 amino acids. CDR3 sequence (DNA): TGTGCCAGCCATCATCCGGGCGGCAATCAGCCCCAGCATTTT. Translation gives CASHHPGGNQPQHF.

V usage is TRBV7-3 and J usage is TRBJ2-1; 10 nucleotides agree with TRBD2. The CDR3 has 15 residues. The V gene end was trimmed by 5 bases and the J gene end by 7 bases; junction bases not matched to a gene: 8. The germline gives CDR1 SGHTA, CDR2 FQGTGA. CDR3 loop: CASSITSGTRNEQFF. The CDR3 region has the DNA TGTGCCAGCAGCATTACTAGCGGGACGAGGAATGAGCAGTTCTTC.

The chain uses TRBV9 and TRBJ2-7, with 9 bases that match TRBD1. Germline CDR1 is SGDLS and CDR2 is YYNGEE. V shed 0 bases, J shed 7 bases, and the junction held 8 bases outside the gene matches. The CDR3 runs 15 residues. The CDR3 DNA reads as TGTGCCAGCAGCGTAGATGGGACAGGGAGTGAGGAGCAGTACTTC. Protein: CASSVDGTGSEEQYF.

The V and J genes are TRBV4-1 and TRBJ2-1, with a tentative D call TRBD1 (5 bases). V lost 0 bases and J 3 bases, leaving 15 bases between the germline ends. The CDR3 consists of 17 residues. Germline lookup yields CDR1 MGHRA and CDR2 YSYEKL. The CDR3 nucleotides are TGCGCCAGCAGCCAAGATTTATCAGGGTTAATCTACAATGAGCAGTTCTTC. It codes for CASSQDLSGLIYNEQFF.

The rearrangement links TRBV29-1 to TRBJ1-1; 7 nucleotides line up with TRBD1. With V trimmed by 7 bases and J by 6 bases, 8 bases remained unmatched. Looked up from germline, CDR1 is SQVTM and CDR2 is ANQGSEA. The CDR3 has 12 amino acids. DNA of the CDR3: TGCAGCGCCCTCAGGGGGGAATCTGAAGCTTTCTTT. It yields the protein CSALRGESEAFF.

The chain links TRBV6-6 to TRBJ2-7; D may be TRBD1 (5 bases). The germline CDR1 and CDR2 sequences are MNHNY and SVGAGI (reference sequence). The V end lost 5 bases, the J end lost 2 bases, and 10 bases lay between the germline ends. The CDR3 contains 13 residues. This CDR3 reads CASSNRYAYEQYF. CDR3 nucleotide sequence: TGTGCCAGCAGTAACAGGTACGCCTACGAGCAGTACTTC.

The V gene is TRBV19, the J gene TRBJ2-7; a possible D gene is TRBD2 (6 bases). Germline CDR1 reads LNHDA; CDR2 reads SQIVND (reference sequence). The CDR3 has 14 residues. V dropped 6 bases and J dropped 4 bases, with 16 bases sitting between them. The CDR3: CASSKGLWGYEQYF. CDR3 DNA: TGTGCCAGTAGCAAGGGACTTTGGGGTTACGAGCAGTACTTC. Full variable domain (remainder filled in from reference TRBV19 and TRBJ2-7): DGGITQSPKYLFRKEGQNVTLSCEQNLNHDAMYWYRQDPGQGLRLIYYSQIVNDFQKGDIAEGYSVSREKKESFPLTVTSAQKNPTAFYLCASSKGLWGYEQYFGPGTRLTVT.

The chain recombines TRBV29-1 with TRBJ1-2; 12 bases are a match to TRBD1. Germline V gene data show CDR1 as SQVTM and CDR2 as ANQGSEA. The junction had 9 bases not matched to a gene; V was cut back by 6 bases and J by 7 bases. The CDR3 loop spans 14 amino acids. In DNA, the CDR3 is TGCAGCGTACCGGGACAGGGGGCTTCTGGTGGCTACACCTTC. It translates to CSVPGQGASGGYTF.

This chain uses TRBV5-1 with TRBJ1-1; no definite D call. V was cut by 0 bases and J by 1 base, with 7 bases left in between. Germline CDR1 SGHRS, CDR2 YFSETQ. The length of the CDR3 is 14 residues. The CDR3 reads CASSLGMSNTEAFF. The CDR3 bases are TGCGCCAGCAGCTTGGGGATGTCGAACACTGAAGCTTTCTTT. Complete variable domain (other parts from reference TRBV5-1 and TRBJ1-1): KAGVTQTPRYLIKTRGQQVTLSCSPISGHRSVSWYQQTPGQGLQFLFEYFSETQRNKGNFPGRFSGRQFSNSRSEMNVSTLELGDSALYLCASSLGMSNTEAFFGQGTRLTVV.